These 14 T cell receptor beta chains were all obtained from the same sample, sequenced in a study of cytomegalovirus exposure and HLA in healthy donors. Clones were read by immunoSEQ multiplex PCR, and TCRdb kept only the in-frame ones, dropping some. The table has 150,000 or so clones, about 88% seen once. The sequenced sample was PBMCs. These receptors all stem from a woman aged 18-29 years in good health and CMV-seropositive.

The J gene is TRBJ2-1, the V gene TRBV13, with 10 bases lining up with TRBD2. The CDR3 runs to 15 residues. With 2 bases clipped from V and 9 bases from J, the junction kept 7 bases outside the gene matches. CDR1 is PRHDT and CDR2 is FYEKMQ in the germline V gene (reference sequence). CDR3 sequence (DNA): TGTGCCAGCAGCTTACTAGCGGGGGTCTCGGCTGAGCAGTTCTTC. Translated, it gives CASSLLAGVSAEQFF. The full variable domain, completed using reference TRBV13 and TRBJ2-1, is AAGVIQSPRHLIKEKRETATLKCYPIPRHDTVYWYQQGPGQDPQFLISFYEKMQSDKGSIPDRFSAQQFSDYHSELNMSSLELGDSALYFCASSLLAGVSAEQFFGPGTRLTVL.

The chain is built from TRBV9 and TRBJ1-2, with D maybe TRBD1 (5 bases). The CDR3 length is 13 residues. V shed 4 bases and J shed 8 bases, with 15 bases lying between them. Per the germline V gene, CDR1 is SGDLS and CDR2 is YYNGEE. The CDR3 loop is CASSKRQSEGYTF. The CDR3 region has the DNA TGTGCCAGCAGCAAAAGACAGTCCGAAGGCTACACCTTC.

This chain joins TRBV18 and TRBJ1-4, with a possible D match to TRBD1 (6 bases). V shed 1 base and J shed 7 bases, with 10 bases lying between them. The CDR3 length is 14 residues. The germline V gene encodes CDR1 KGHSH and CDR2 LQKENI. The CDR3 loop is CASSPLGQTEKLFF. CDR3 nucleotide sequence: TGTGCCAGCTCACCACTTGGACAGACTGAAAAACTGTTTTTT.

The sample holds one count of this clone. The chain employs TRBV9 and TRBJ2-5; D not resolved. The CDR3 runs 15 residues. CDR1 is SGDLS and CDR2 is YYNGEE in the germline V gene. Trimming cost V 0 bases and J 2 bases, with 11 bases left between them. DNA of the CDR3: TGTGCCAGCAGCGTAGGTGTGACTTTACAAGAGACCCAGTACTTC. Residues: CASSVGVTLQETQYF.

This chain links TRBV4-1 with TRBJ1-5; maybe TRBD1 (6 bases). The CDR3 consists of 16 residues. V lost 1 base to trimming and J lost 6 bases, with 16 bases between them. Germline V gene data show CDR1 as MGHRA and CDR2 as YSYEKL. The CDR3 bases are TGCGCCAGCAGCCAAGTGTGGGGGGGGGCGGCTCAGCCCCAGCATTTT. Encoded protein: CASSQVWGGAAQPQHF.

The chain's CDR3 is CASSYLRGQGGETQYF. The CDR3 nucleotides are TGTGCCAGCAGTTATCTACGAGGACAGGGTGGAGAGACCCAGTACTTC. The chain carries TRBV28 and TRBJ2-5; TRBD1 agrees at 8 bases. V shed 4 bases, J shed 4 bases, and the junction held 11 bases outside the gene matches. The V gene's germline CDR1 is MDHEN and CDR2 SYDVKM. The CDR3 is made up of 16 amino acids.

This clone was counted only a few times. The chain joins TRBV29-1 to TRBJ2-3; 8 bases match TRBD2. The trim removed 4 bases at V and 0 bases at J, leaving 9 bases unmatched. From germline, CDR1 is SQVTM and CDR2 ANQGSEA. The CDR3 contains 16 residues. As DNA, the CDR3 is TGCAGCGTTGGGCCGGGACTAGTTTCTAGCACAGATACGCAGTATTTT. Amino acids: CSVGPGLVSSTDTQYF.

CDR3 in amino acids: CASSLSGGVGSYEQYF. CDR3 DNA sequence: TGTGCCAGCAGTTTATCTGGGGGGGTTGGGTCCTACGAGCAGTACTTC. The rearrangement links TRBV28 to TRBJ2-7; 7 bases match TRBD2. This CDR3 region has 16 residues. J gave up 1 base and V 1 base, and 7 bases lay outside the gene matches. Germline loops: CDR1 MDHEN, CDR2 SYDVKM.

V and J are TRBV7-9 and TRBJ1-3; the D gene is possibly TRBD1 (5 bases). The CDR3 consists of 15 residues. With 7 bases removed from V and 1 base from J, the gap between germline ends came to 14 bases. CDR1 SEHNR and CDR2 FQNEAQ come from the germline V gene (reference sequence). In nucleotides, the CDR3 is TGTGCCAGCATCCTTCAGGGTGGTTCTGGAAACACCATATATTTT. It encodes CASILQGGSGNTIYF.

The chain is built from TRBV27 and TRBJ1-1; 11 bases line up with TRBD1. The CDR3 covers 14 residues. CDR1 and CDR2 (germline): MNHEY, SMNVEV (reference sequence). J gave up 9 bases and V 2 bases, and 5 bases lay outside the gene matches. CDR3 loop: CASSLGQGAKQAFF. In DNA, the CDR3 is TGTGCCAGCAGTTTAGGACAGGGGGCGAAACAAGCTTTCTTT.

V usage is TRBV4-1 and J usage is TRBJ1-4, with 9 bases aligning to TRBD1. After removal of 3 bases from V and 8 bases from J, the junction contained 4 bases not matched to a gene. This CDR3 is built from 14 residues. Per the germline V gene, CDR1 is MGHRA and CDR2 is YSYEKL. The CDR3 nucleotides are TGCGCCAGCAGCCAGGGACAGGGAGGCGAAAAACTGTTTTTT. The encoded protein is CASSQGQGGEKLFF.

In DNA form, the CDR3 reads TGTGCCAGTAGCAGAACGGGACAGGTCAATCAGCCCCAGCATTTT. This encodes CASSRTGQVNQPQHF. The chain links TRBV19 to TRBJ1-5; 8 bases are a match to TRBD1. Germline V gene data show CDR1 as LNHDA and CDR2 as SQIVND (reference sequence). This CDR3 is 15 amino acids long. The junction had 7 bases not matched to a gene; V was cut back by 6 bases and J by 3 bases.

The rearrangement uses TRBV7-8 and TRBJ2-7, with 9 positions matching TRBD1. The germline gives CDR1 SGHVS, CDR2 FQNEAQ. The CDR3 sequence is 15 residues long. Trimming at V came to 0 bases and at J to 1 base, leaving 1 base not matched to a gene. This CDR3 is CASSLAGTGSYEQYF. The DNA of the CDR3 is TGTGCCAGCAGCTTAGCCGGGACAGGGTCCTACGAGCAGTACTTC.

This chain uses TRBV7-8 with TRBJ2-7; perhaps TRBD1 as D (6 bases). CDR3 length: 16 amino acids. V lost 3 bases and J 3 bases, leaving 18 bases between the germline ends. Germline-derived CDR1 and CDR2 are SGHVS and FQNEAQ. In DNA form, the CDR3 reads TGTGCCAGCAGCTTCCGATCCGGGACATTGGGCTACGAGCAGTACTTC. Translation gives CASSFRSGTLGYEQYF. Full variable domain (outside the CDR3, taken from reference TRBV7-8 and TRBJ2-7): GAGVSQSPRYKVAKRGQDVALRCDPISGHVSLFWYQQALGQGPEFLTYFQNEAQLDKSGLPSDRFFAERPEGSVSTLKIQRTQQEDSAVYLCASSFRSGTLGYEQYFGPGTRLTVT.